This T cell receptor beta chain is drawn from a study of blood T cell repertoires in COVID-19. The CDR3 loop spans 17 amino acids. V was pared by 4 bases and J by 0 bases, with 17 bases between. The germline V gene has CDR1 SGHNT and CDR2 YYREEE (reference sequence). The protocol was immunoSEQ multiplex PCR, while the TCRdb copy is restricted to in-frame clones and leaves out a portion. The sample contains 150,000 to 250,000 clones, around 75% of which appear only once. The TCR was taken from a woman aged 40 to 49 with COVID-19, enrolled during active disease. What was sequenced was peripheral blood. This chain connects TRBV5-4 to TRBJ1-3; tentative D call: TRBD1 (6 bases). CDR3 sequence: CASSRDWGGHSGNTIYF. Written as DNA, the CDR3 is TGTGCCAGCAGCCGGGATTGGGGGGGGCACTCTGGAAACACCATATATTTT.